Listed here is a single T cell receptor beta chain. In the original analysis: Estimates of nucleated cell counts were drawn from the amplification of reference gene primers. TCRdb's table, derived via immunoSEQ multiplex PCR, lists solely in-frame clones and lacks some. D and trimming come from the DNA, and the V and J calls and clone size come from that table. The data show about 280,000 clones, approximately 78% seen once. The data are from a study of blood T cell repertoires in COVID-19. CDR1 and CDR2 (germline): SGHTA, FQGNSA. The CDR3 is 16 amino acids. The V gene end was trimmed by 5 bases and the J gene end by 9 bases; junction bases not matched to a gene: 12.

The chain uses TRBV7-2 and TRBJ2-1; 11 bases are a match to TRBD2. The sequence came from a man in his forties or fifties who had been exposed to COVID-19. The sample was PBMCs or T cells enriched from blood (not recorded which). CDR3: CASSGLTSGINGEQFF. The CDR3 nucleotides read TGTGCCAGCAGCGGTTTGACTAGCGGGATTAACGGTGAGCAGTTCTTC.